This is a list of T cell receptor beta chains from one sample in a study of blood T cell repertoires in COVID-19. This table comes from immunoSEQ multiplex PCR, and its TCRdb copy is limited to in-frame clones, with some not included. Of some 190,000 clones listed, around 82% are singletons. Sequenced sample: PBMCs or T cells enriched from blood (not recorded which). Every receptor here comes from a man between 25 and 39 years old with acute COVID-19. The CDR3 runs from the conserved cysteine through the conserved F or W. A D gene is named only where the DNA matches it firmly. Where a row states a size, it is once, few, many or the class of an expanded clone; other rows omit it.

v_gene: TRBV7-9
j_gene: TRBJ1-5
abundance: -
d_gene: -
CDR3aa: CASSSGDSNQPQHF
CDR3nt: TGTGCCAGCAGTTCAGGGGATAGCAATCAGCCCCAGCATTTT

v_gene: TRBV18
j_gene: TRBJ1-3
abundance: -
d_gene: -
CDR3aa: CASSPRVTVSGNTIYF
CDR3nt: TGTGCCAGCTCACCACGGGTTACAGTCTCTGGAAACACCATATATTTT

v_gene: TRBV28
j_gene: TRBJ1-5
abundance: -
d_gene: TRBD1
CDR3aa: CASSPRDRVWQPQHF
CDR3nt: TGTGCCAGCAGCCCGCGGGACAGGGTCTGGCAGCCCCAGCATTTT

v_gene: TRBV19
j_gene: TRBJ2-3
abundance: -
d_gene: -
CDR3aa: CASGPGGGTGASTDTQYF
CDR3nt: TGTGCCAGTGGCCCGGGGGGCGGGACGGGAGCCTCCACAGATACGCAGTATTTT

v_gene: TRBV5-1
j_gene: TRBJ2-1
abundance: -
d_gene: TRBD1
CDR3aa: CASSLARTGFNEQFF
CDR3nt: TGCGCCAGCAGCTTGGCCCGGACAGGGTTCAATGAGCAGTTCTTC

v_gene: TRBV29-1
j_gene: TRBJ1-2
abundance: -
d_gene: -
CDR3aa: CSVDSVAGYGYTF
CDR3nt: TGCAGCGTTGATTCAGTAGCGGGCTATGGCTACACCTTC

v_gene: TRBV13
j_gene: TRBJ1-2
abundance: -
d_gene: TRBD1
CDR3aa: CASSFKGGFGYTF
CDR3nt: TGTGCCAGCAGCTTTAAAGGGGGCTTTGGCTACACCTTC

v_gene: TRBV24-1
j_gene: TRBJ1-1
abundance: -
d_gene: TRBD1
CDR3aa: CATSDPPGQGNTEAFF
CDR3nt: TGTGCCACCAGTGATCCCCCGGGACAGGGGAACACTGAAGCTTTCTTT

v_gene: TRBV27
j_gene: TRBJ1-1
abundance: -
d_gene: -
CDR3aa: CASSFQSPGRRRTEAFF
CDR3nt: TGTGCCAGCAGTTTTCAGAGCCCCGGGAGGCGGCGGACTGAAGCTTTCTTT

v_gene: TRBV6-2/TRBV6-3
j_gene: TRBJ2-4
abundance: -
d_gene: TRBD2
CDR3aa: CASSPGTSGGFVKNIQYF
CDR3nt: TGTGCCAGCAGTCCCGGGACTAGCGGGGGATTCGTCAAAAACATTCAGTACTTC

v_gene: TRBV7-9
j_gene: TRBJ1-4
abundance: -
d_gene: -
CDR3aa: CASSERGALEKLFF
CDR3nt: TGTGCCAGCAGCGAACGGGGGGCTCTTGAAAAACTGTTTTTT

v_gene: TRBV9
j_gene: TRBJ2-3
abundance: -
d_gene: -
CDR3aa: CASSAQINTDTQYF
CDR3nt: TGTGCCAGCAGCGCCCAGATCAACACAGATACGCAGTATTTT

v_gene: TRBV10-3
j_gene: TRBJ1-2
abundance: -
d_gene: -
CDR3aa: CAISVPGIKEDGYTF
CDR3nt: TGTGCCATCAGTGTCCCAGGGATCAAGGAAGATGGCTACACCTTC

v_gene: TRBV10-3
j_gene: TRBJ2-7
abundance: -
d_gene: -
CDR3aa: CAISGLRGEQYF
CDR3nt: TGTGCCATCAGTGGACTTCGAGGCGAGCAGTACTTC

v_gene: TRBV24-1
j_gene: TRBJ1-6
abundance: -
d_gene: -
CDR3aa: CATSDLQMGGRESPLHF
CDR3nt: TGTGCCACCAGTGATTTGCAAATGGGGGGTCGAGAGTCACCCCTCCACTTT

v_gene: TRBV3-1/TRBV3-2
j_gene: TRBJ1-1
abundance: -
d_gene: -
CDR3aa: CASSQVRGEAFF
CDR3nt: TGTGCCAGCAGCCAAGTCAGGGGAGAAGCTTTCTTT

v_gene: TRBV9
j_gene: TRBJ2-2
abundance: -
d_gene: -
CDR3aa: CASSVGLGRVVANTGELFF
CDR3nt: TGTGCCAGCAGCGTGGGCCTGGGCAGGGTTGTTGCGAACACCGGGGAGCTGTTTTTT

v_gene: TRBV5-1
j_gene: TRBJ1-2
abundance: -
d_gene: TRBD1
CDR3aa: CASSTRTGGNSNYGYTF
CDR3nt: TGCGCCAGCAGCACTCGGACAGGGGGCAATTCTAACTATGGCTACACCTTC

v_gene: TRBV5-4
j_gene: TRBJ1-4
abundance: -
d_gene: -
CDR3aa: CASSVRGKGEKLFF
CDR3nt: TGTGCCAGCAGCGTCAGGGGAAAGGGTGAAAAACTGTTTTTT

v_gene: TRBV20-1
j_gene: TRBJ1-4
abundance: -
d_gene: -
CDR3aa: CSASGLQGEKLFF
CDR3nt: TGCAGTGCTAGTGGCCTCCAGGGTGAAAAACTGTTTTTT

v_gene: TRBV19
j_gene: TRBJ1-2
abundance: -
d_gene: -
CDR3aa: CATTLGFGSHTF
CDR3nt: TGTGCCACCACGCTTGGGTTCGGGAGCCACACCTTC

v_gene: TRBV29-1
j_gene: TRBJ2-1
abundance: -
d_gene: -
CDR3aa: CSVAPRIYNEQFF
CDR3nt: TGCAGCGTTGCCCCCAGGATATACAATGAGCAGTTCTTC

v_gene: TRBV5-1
j_gene: TRBJ2-3
abundance: -
d_gene: TRBD1
CDR3aa: CASSWLWGQGSDTQYF
CDR3nt: TGCGCCAGCAGCTGGCTATGGGGACAGGGATCAGATACGCAGTATTTT

v_gene: TRBV7-2
j_gene: TRBJ1-1
abundance: -
d_gene: -
CDR3aa: CASSPRVGTEAFF
CDR3nt: TGTGCCAGCAGCCCCCGGGTCGGGACTGAAGCTTTCTTT

v_gene: TRBV19
j_gene: TRBJ1-2
abundance: many
d_gene: -
CDR3aa: CASSTLDDRGGYTF
CDR3nt: TGTGCCAGTAGTACCCTAGACGATAGGGGAGGCTACACCTTC

v_gene: TRBV2
j_gene: TRBJ2-7
abundance: -
d_gene: TRBD2
CDR3aa: CASSDGGSRSYEQYF
CDR3nt: TGTGCCAGCAGTGACGGGGGGTCGCGATCCTACGAGCAGTACTTC

v_gene: TRBV27
j_gene: TRBJ1-2
abundance: -
d_gene: -
CDR3aa: CASSPSEYYGYTF
CDR3nt: TGTGCCAGCAGCCCCTCAGAATACTATGGCTACACCTTC

v_gene: TRBV3-1/TRBV3-2
j_gene: TRBJ2-7
abundance: -
d_gene: -
CDR3aa: CASSLTVTEQYF
CDR3nt: TGTGCCAGCAGCCTTACAGTCACCGAGCAGTACTTC

v_gene: TRBV6-5
j_gene: TRBJ1-5
abundance: few
d_gene: -
CDR3aa: CASRPSRVSQPQHF
CDR3nt: TGTGCCAGCAGGCCTTCGCGTGTCTCGCAGCCCCAGCATTTT

v_gene: TRBV16
j_gene: TRBJ1-1
abundance: -
d_gene: -
CDR3aa: CASSPGGGALNTEAFF
CDR3nt: TGTGCCAGCAGCCCCGGCGGGGGAGCTCTGAACACTGAAGCTTTCTTT

v_gene: TRBV27
j_gene: TRBJ1-1
abundance: -
d_gene: -
CDR3aa: CASSRAGRVKAFF
CDR3nt: TGTGCCAGCAGCCGGGCGGGGCGAGTAAAAGCTTTCTTT

v_gene: TRBV14
j_gene: TRBJ1-6
abundance: -
d_gene: TRBD1
CDR3aa: CASSQVTGWIAPLHF
CDR3nt: TGTGCCAGCAGCCAAGTGACAGGGTGGATCGCACCCCTCCACTTT

v_gene: TRBV5-5
j_gene: TRBJ1-1
abundance: -
d_gene: TRBD1
CDR3aa: CASSLYRGQGNTEAFF
CDR3nt: TGTGCCAGCAGCTTGTATCGAGGACAGGGGAACACTGAAGCTTTCTTT

v_gene: TRBV6-4
j_gene: TRBJ2-7
abundance: -
d_gene: TRBD2
CDR3aa: CASSDERAAGGPNEQYF
CDR3nt: TGTGCCAGCAGTGACGAGAGGGCAGCGGGGGGGCCTAACGAGCAGTACTTC

v_gene: TRBV5-6
j_gene: TRBJ1-2
abundance: -
d_gene: -
CDR3aa: CASSLAQNYGYTF
CDR3nt: TGTGCCAGCAGCTTGGCACAGAACTATGGCTACACCTTC

v_gene: TRBV4-2
j_gene: TRBJ1-2
abundance: -
d_gene: TRBD1
CDR3aa: CASSHAMDRDYGYTF
CDR3nt: TGTGCCAGCAGCCACGCTATGGACAGGGACTATGGCTACACCTTC

v_gene: TRBV28
j_gene: TRBJ1-2
abundance: -
d_gene: TRBD1
CDR3aa: CASSPDRDLANYGYTF
CDR3nt: TGTGCCAGCAGTCCGGACAGGGACCTAGCTAACTATGGCTACACCTTC

v_gene: TRBV20-1
j_gene: TRBJ2-3
abundance: once
d_gene: -
CDR3aa: CSASPGDTQYF
CDR3nt: TGCAGTGCTAGCCCCGGTGATACGCAGTATTTT

v_gene: TRBV27
j_gene: TRBJ2-7
abundance: -
d_gene: TRBD1
CDR3aa: CASGGPDRGLYEQYF
CDR3nt: TGTGCCAGCGGAGGCCCAGACAGGGGGCTTTACGAGCAGTACTTC

v_gene: TRBV20-1
j_gene: TRBJ2-1
abundance: -
d_gene: -
CDR3aa: CSAGLGEQFF
CDR3nt: TGCAGTGCGGGACTTGGGGAGCAGTTCTTC

v_gene: TRBV5-1
j_gene: TRBJ2-7
abundance: -
d_gene: -
CDR3aa: CASSADGNSYEQYF
CDR3nt: TGCGCCAGCAGCGCTGACGGGAACTCCTACGAGCAGTACTTC

v_gene: TRBV6-4
j_gene: TRBJ1-2
abundance: -
d_gene: -
CDR3aa: CASSSGGYGYTF
CDR3nt: TGTGCCAGCAGCAGTGGCGGGTATGGCTACACCTTC

v_gene: TRBV5-6
j_gene: TRBJ1-5
abundance: -
d_gene: -
CDR3aa: CASSPQPQHF
CDR3nt: TGTGCCAGCAGCCCGCAGCCCCAGCATTTT

v_gene: TRBV6-5
j_gene: TRBJ1-1
abundance: -
d_gene: TRBD1
CDR3aa: CASSPGQEGAAAFF
CDR3nt: TGTGCCAGCAGTCCAGGTCAAGAGGGGGCGGCCGCTTTCTTT

v_gene: TRBV9
j_gene: TRBJ1-1
abundance: few
d_gene: -
CDR3aa: CASSEGRGSTEAFF
CDR3nt: TGTGCCAGCAGCGAGGGCAGGGGAAGCACTGAAGCTTTCTTT

v_gene: TRBV12-5
j_gene: TRBJ2-7
abundance: -
d_gene: TRBD1
CDR3aa: CASGLGDRAYEQYF
CDR3nt: TGTGCTAGTGGTTTGGGGGACAGGGCCTACGAGCAGTACTTC

v_gene: TRBV5-1
j_gene: TRBJ2-7
abundance: -
d_gene: TRBD1
CDR3aa: CASSVQGSDDEQYF
CDR3nt: TGCGCCAGCAGCGTACAGGGGTCAGATGACGAGCAGTACTTC

v_gene: TRBV29-1
j_gene: TRBJ1-2
abundance: once
d_gene: TRBD1
CDR3aa: CSYSQGAYGYTF
CDR3nt: TGCAGCTATTCACAGGGGGCATATGGCTACACCTTC

v_gene: TRBV5-4
j_gene: TRBJ2-3
abundance: -
d_gene: TRBD2
CDR3aa: CASSARTSGGTDTQYF
CDR3nt: TGTGCCAGCAGCGCCCGGACTAGCGGGGGAACAGATACGCAGTATTTT

v_gene: TRBV30
j_gene: TRBJ2-3
abundance: few
d_gene: -
CDR3aa: CAWNKAGQSTDTQYF
CDR3nt: TGTGCCTGGAATAAAGCAGGGCAGAGCACAGATACGCAGTATTTT